One and the same sample provided the 20 T cell receptor beta chains below, sequenced in a study of T cell changes during pregnancy in multiple sclerosis. The assay was immunoSEQ multiplex PCR, and TCRdb's table has in-frame clones only and misses some. The sample shows 34,000 or so clones, roughly 90% of them seen only once. The specimen comprised CD8+ T cells from peripheral blood mononuclear cells, sampled after pregnancy. The source is a female donor with multiple sclerosis, enrolled in a pregnancy study.

This chain links TRBV9 with TRBJ2-3; TRBD1 aligns across 10 bases. The CDR3 has 15 residues. Trimming at V came to 3 bases and at J to 1 base, leaving 2 bases not matched to a gene. Germline CDR1 reads SGDLS; CDR2 reads YYNGEE. CDR3 amino acids: CASSAGTGGTDTQYF. CDR3 nucleotides: TGTGCCAGCAGCGCCGGGACAGGGGGCACAGATACGCAGTATTTT.

The rearrangement links TRBV27 to TRBJ2-7, with 8 bases identical to TRBD2. Trimming at V came to 10 bases and at J to 6 bases, leaving 8 bases not matched to a gene. The CDR3 has 12 amino acids. Germline CDR1 and CDR2: MNHEY and SMNVEV (reference sequence). CDR3 residues: CATAGGSGEQYF. The DNA for the CDR3 is TGTGCCACGGCGGGGGGATCGGGCGAGCAGTACTTC.

The gene calls are TRBV6-4 and TRBJ1-2, with 11 bases aligning to TRBD1. In germline, CDR1 is MRHNA, CDR2 SNTAGT. This CDR3 contains 14 residues. V was pared by 4 bases and J by 4 bases, with 2 bases of the junction left unmatched. The CDR3 sequence: CASSAGTGGYGYTF. In DNA, the CDR3 is TGTGCCAGCAGTGCCGGGACAGGGGGCTATGGCTACACCTTC.

The genes are TRBV4-1 and TRBJ2-1; 7 bases line up with TRBD1. V dropped 0 bases and J dropped 16; count of bases not matched to a gene: 9. This CDR3 region has 13 residues. In germline, CDR1 is MGHRA, CDR2 YSYEKL. The CDR3 spells CASSQDPGQLSFF. The DNA for the CDR3 is TGCGCCAGCAGCCAAGATCCGGGACAGCTCTCCTTCTTC.

The chain recombines TRBV19 with TRBJ1-5, with 9 bases matching TRBD1. The CDR3 sequence is 14 residues long. V gave up 10 bases and J gave up 5 bases; unmatched junction bases: 9. Per the germline V gene, CDR1 is LNHDA and CDR2 is SQIVND (reference sequence). The CDR3 DNA follows: TGTGCCACCAGCCTCTGGACAGGGGATCAGCCCCAGCATTTT. Protein sequence: CATSLWTGDQPQHF.

This chain uses TRBV9 with TRBJ1-2, with D perhaps matching TRBD1 (5 bases). This CDR3 comprises 12 residues. V gave up 4 bases and J gave up 8 bases, with 12 bases separating them. Germline-derived CDR1 and CDR2 are SGDLS and YYNGEE. The CDR3 DNA follows: TGTGCCAGCAGCCCCGGGGCGGGGGGCTACACCTTC. Its protein is CASSPGAGGYTF.

V is TRBV30 and J is TRBJ2-5; D is possibly TRBD1 (6 bases). V was pared by 0 bases and J by 0 bases, with 11 bases between. Per the germline V gene, CDR1 is GTSNPN and CDR2 is SVGIG (reference sequence). The CDR3 consists of 15 residues. The DNA of the CDR3 is TGTGCCTGGAGTGTTTTTCAGGGGAACCAAGAGACCCAGTACTTC. Translation gives CAWSVFQGNQETQYF.

The V call is TRBV29-1, the J call TRBJ1-2, with TRBD1 as a possible D gene (5 bases). The germline CDR1 and CDR2 sequences are SQVTM and ANQGSEA. V was cut by 0 bases and J by 5 bases, with 16 bases left in between. CDR3 length equals 15 residues. The CDR3 DNA sequence: TGCAGCGTTGAAGATCCGGCAGGGCAAAGTTATGGCTACACCTTC. Protein product: CSVEDPAGQSYGYTF.

The rearrangement joins TRBV10-3 to TRBJ1-4, with no clear D. The length of the CDR3 is 13 residues. In germline, CDR1 is ENHRY, CDR2 SYGVKD. The V end lost 2 bases, the J end lost 8 bases, and 9 bases lay between the germline ends. CDR3 protein: CAISETTEEKLFF. CDR3 in DNA: TGTGCCATCAGTGAGACAACAGAGGAAAAACTGTTTTTT.

J is TRBJ2-4 and V is TRBV9, with D perhaps matching TRBD2 (6 bases). Trimming left V 0 bases short and J 6 bases short, with 16 bases between. The CDR3 has 16 residues. Germline CDR1 is SGDLS and CDR2 is YYNGEE. The CDR3 sequence: CASSVASGPGGNIQYF. The DNA for the CDR3 is TGTGCCAGCAGCGTAGCGTCGGGCCCCGGGGGAAACATTCAGTACTTC. The variable domain in full, completed from reference TRBV9 and TRBJ2-4, reads DSGVTQTPKHLITATGQRVTLRCSPRSGDLSVYWYQQSLDQGLQFLIQYYNGEERAKGNILERFSAQQFPDLHSELNLSSLELGDSALYFCASSVASGPGGNIQYFGAGTRLSVL.

This clone was counted a single time. J is TRBJ2-3 and V is TRBV2; unclear D gene. The germline V and J ends were trimmed by 2 bases and 0 bases, with 9 bases remaining between them. CDR1 is SNHLY and CDR2 is FYNNEI in the germline V gene. This CDR3 has 15 residues. The CDR3 sequence: CASSELLVSTDTQYF. CDR3 DNA sequence: TGTGCCAGCAGTGAACTCCTCGTAAGCACAGATACGCAGTATTTT. Based on the CDR3 plus reference TRBV2 and TRBJ2-3, the full variable domain is EPEVTQTPSHQVTQMGQEVILRCVPISNHLYFYWYRQILGQKVEFLVSFYNNEISEKSEIFDDQFSVERPDGSNFTLKIRSTKLEDSAMYFCASSELLVSTDTQYFGPGTRLTVL.

The chain is built from TRBV7-3 and TRBJ1-2; a weak D match, TRBD1 (6 bases). Trimming took off 5 bases at V and 3 bases at J, with 19 bases between the two ends. Germline V lookup: CDR1 SGHTA, CDR2 FQGTGA. The CDR3 extends over 16 amino acids. CDR3 protein: CASSAGGGGLDYGYTF. For the CDR3, the DNA is TGTGCCAGCAGCGCCGGGGGCGGGGGTCTTGACTATGGCTACACCTTC.

The chain carries TRBV5-5 and TRBJ1-4, with 7 bases aligning to TRBD1. The CDR3 runs 12 residues. The V segment lost 3 bases and the J segment 12 bases; nucleotides outside the gene matches: 5. Germline lookup yields CDR1 SGHKS and CDR2 YYEKEE (reference sequence). The CDR3 protein is CASSSEGAELFF. The DNA of the CDR3 is TGTGCCAGCAGCTCCGAGGGGGCGGAACTGTTTTTT.

This clone was found once. In DNA form, the CDR3 reads TGTGCCAGCAGTAAGGGACTAGCAGGCCCAGATACGCAGTATTTT. Translation gives CASSKGLAGPDTQYF. The chain combines TRBV6-6 with TRBJ2-3, with 9 bases fitting TRBD2. The CDR3 is made up of 15 amino acids. Unmatched junction bases numbered 7, after V lost 5 bases and J lost 4 bases. Germline V lookup: CDR1 MNHNY, CDR2 SVGAGI (reference sequence).

In its sample, this clone was seen once. This sequence joins TRBV12-2 and TRBJ2-5; the table's TRBD1 call for D was not verified on the DNA. TRBV12-2 is described as a pseudogene. The CDR3 totals 16 residues. CDR3 sequence reads: CASRLVAGSVAETQYF. CDR3 DNA sequence: TGTGCAAGTCGCTTGGTTGCAGGGTCGGTAGCAGAGACCCAGTACTTC.

The chain recombines TRBV11-2 with TRBJ2-7; D might be TRBD1 (6 bases). Trimming removed 5 bases from V and 2 bases from J, with 16 bases in between. CDR1 is SGHAT, CDR2 FQNNGV, per germline. This CDR3 is 15 amino acids long. The CDR3 nucleotides are TGTGCCAGCAGCAGATCGACAGGTGGCCCCTACGAGCAGTACTTC. It translates to CASSRSTGGPYEQYF.

The chain is built from TRBV6-6 and TRBJ2-7; a weak D match, TRBD2 (7 bases). This CDR3 contains 12 residues. With 7 bases removed from V and 7 bases from J, the gap between germline ends came to 14 bases. Germline V gene sequence: CDR1 MNHNY, CDR2 SVGAGI (reference sequence). For the CDR3, the DNA is TGTGCCAGCACAGCCAGGGGAGGGGAGCAGTACTTC. Residues: CASTARGGEQYF.

This clone was observed a single time. This sequence joins TRBV6-6 and TRBJ1-5; 11 positions agree with TRBD1. CDR1 MNHNY and CDR2 SVGAGI come from the germline V gene (reference sequence). The CDR3 spans 15 residues. After removal of 4 bases from V and 2 bases from J, the junction contained 1 base not matched to a gene. CDR3 bases: TGTGCCAGCAGTTGGACAGGGGGCGGCAATCAGCCCCAGCATTTT. It codes for CASSWTGGGNQPQHF.

The J gene is TRBJ2-7, the V gene TRBV30; the D gene is possibly TRBD2 (5 bases). Germline V gene sequence: CDR1 GTSNPN, CDR2 SVGIG (reference sequence). This CDR3 has 14 residues. With 0 bases removed from V and 0 bases from J, the gap between germline ends came to 9 bases. The CDR3 spells CAWSVEGISYEQYF. The CDR3 DNA reads as TGTGCCTGGAGTGTCGAGGGAATCTCCTACGAGCAGTACTTC.

This clone was counted a single time. The rearrangement uses TRBV14 and TRBJ2-1; maybe TRBD2 (6 bases). Deletions cut 4 bases from V and 10 bases from J, with 8 bases between. The CDR3 length is 11 residues. Per germline, CDR1 SGHDN and CDR2 FVKESK. The CDR3 nucleotides are TGTGCCAGCAGCCCCCGGGAGGAGCAGTTCTTC. It codes for CASSPREEQFF. The full variable domain, with the rest looked up from reference TRBV14 and TRBJ2-1, is EAGVTQFPSHSVIEKGQTVTLRCDPISGHDNLYWYRRVMGKEIKFLLHFVKESKQDESGMPNNRFLAERTGGTYSTLKVQPAELEDSGVYFCASSPREEQFFGPGTRLTVL.